This T cell receptor (beta chain) was captured in a study of T-cell memory formation after mild COVID-19. TCRdb called the 5' RACE reads again in MiXCR, with one record for every CDR3 protein. The table lists about 49,000 distinct CDR3 sequences, around 25% of them singletons. On this clonotype itself: The antigen is unknown.

Study conclusions and caveats: CM and EM subsets held most contracting CD4+ clones; EMRA held CD8+ ones.

The receptor's source is a man younger than 30 who had mild COVID-19 (a few samples of this study predate the infection). Cell type and time point are not known. Sequencing input: PBMCs or a T cell subset sorted from them (not recorded which).

In nucleotides, the CDR3 is TGCAGTGCTAGAGTGGGGCCCTTCAATGAGCAGTTCTTC. Translation: CSARVGPFNEQFF. The chain has TRBV20-1 and TRBJ2-1, with TRBD1 as a possible D gene (5 bases). CDR1 and CDR2 from the germline V gene are DFQATT and SNEGSKA (reference sequence). V lost 1 base and J 6 bases, leaving 10 bases between the germline ends. The CDR3 length is 13 residues.